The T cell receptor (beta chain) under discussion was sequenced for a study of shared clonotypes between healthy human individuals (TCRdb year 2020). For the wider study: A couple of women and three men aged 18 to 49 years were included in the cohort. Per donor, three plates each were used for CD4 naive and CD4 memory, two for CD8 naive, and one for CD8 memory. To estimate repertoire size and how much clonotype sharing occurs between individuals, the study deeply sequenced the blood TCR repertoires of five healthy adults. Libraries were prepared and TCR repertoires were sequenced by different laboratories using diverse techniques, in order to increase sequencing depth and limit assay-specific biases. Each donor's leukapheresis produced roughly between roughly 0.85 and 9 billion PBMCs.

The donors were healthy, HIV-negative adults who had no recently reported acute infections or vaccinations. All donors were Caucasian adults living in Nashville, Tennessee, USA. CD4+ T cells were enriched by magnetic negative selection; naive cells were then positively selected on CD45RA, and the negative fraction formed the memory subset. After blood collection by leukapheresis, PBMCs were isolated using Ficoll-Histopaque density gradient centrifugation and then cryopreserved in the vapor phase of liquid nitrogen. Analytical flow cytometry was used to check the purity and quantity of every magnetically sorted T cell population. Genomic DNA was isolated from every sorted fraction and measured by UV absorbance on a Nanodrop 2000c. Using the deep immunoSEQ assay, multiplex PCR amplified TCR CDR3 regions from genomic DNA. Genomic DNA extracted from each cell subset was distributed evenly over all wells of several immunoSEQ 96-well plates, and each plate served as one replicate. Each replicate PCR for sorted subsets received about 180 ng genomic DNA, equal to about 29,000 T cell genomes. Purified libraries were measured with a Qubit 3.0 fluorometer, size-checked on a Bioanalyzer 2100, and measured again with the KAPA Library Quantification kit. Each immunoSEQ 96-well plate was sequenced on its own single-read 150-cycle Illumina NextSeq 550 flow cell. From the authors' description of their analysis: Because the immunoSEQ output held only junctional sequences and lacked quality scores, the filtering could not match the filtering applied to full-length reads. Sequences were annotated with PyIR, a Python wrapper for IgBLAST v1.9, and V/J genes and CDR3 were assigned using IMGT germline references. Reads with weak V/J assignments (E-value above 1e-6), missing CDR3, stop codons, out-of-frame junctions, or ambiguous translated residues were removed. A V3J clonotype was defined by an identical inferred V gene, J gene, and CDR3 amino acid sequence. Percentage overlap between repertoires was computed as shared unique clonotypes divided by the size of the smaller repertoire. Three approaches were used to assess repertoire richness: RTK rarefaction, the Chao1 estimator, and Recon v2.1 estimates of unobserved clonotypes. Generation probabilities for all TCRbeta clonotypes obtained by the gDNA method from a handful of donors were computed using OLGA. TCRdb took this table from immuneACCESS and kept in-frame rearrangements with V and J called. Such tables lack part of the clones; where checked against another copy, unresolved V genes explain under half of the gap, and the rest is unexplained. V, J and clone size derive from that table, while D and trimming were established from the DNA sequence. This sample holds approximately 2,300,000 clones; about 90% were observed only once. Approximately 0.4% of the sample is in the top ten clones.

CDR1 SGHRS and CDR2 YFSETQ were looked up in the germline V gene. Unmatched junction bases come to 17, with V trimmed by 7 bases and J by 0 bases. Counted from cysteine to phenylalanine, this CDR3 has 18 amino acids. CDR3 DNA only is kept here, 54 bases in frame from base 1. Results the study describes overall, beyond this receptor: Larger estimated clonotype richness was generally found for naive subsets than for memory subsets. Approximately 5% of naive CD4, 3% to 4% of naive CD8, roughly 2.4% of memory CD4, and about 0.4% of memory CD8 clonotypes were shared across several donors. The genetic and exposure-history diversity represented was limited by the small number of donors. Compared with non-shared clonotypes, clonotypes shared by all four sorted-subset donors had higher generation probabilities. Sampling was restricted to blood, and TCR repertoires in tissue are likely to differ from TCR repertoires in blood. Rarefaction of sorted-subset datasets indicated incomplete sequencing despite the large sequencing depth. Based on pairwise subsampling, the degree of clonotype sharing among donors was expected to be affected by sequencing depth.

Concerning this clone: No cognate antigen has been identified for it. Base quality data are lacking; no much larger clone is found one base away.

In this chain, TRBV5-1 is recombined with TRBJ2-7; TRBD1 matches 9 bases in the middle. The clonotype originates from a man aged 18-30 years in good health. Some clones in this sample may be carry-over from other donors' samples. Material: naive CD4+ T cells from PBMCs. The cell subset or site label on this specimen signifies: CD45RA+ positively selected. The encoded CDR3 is CASRGKGTGNSFSYEQYF. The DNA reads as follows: TGCGCCAGCCGGGGTAAGGGGACAGGGAACTCCTTCTCCTACGAGCAGTACTTC.